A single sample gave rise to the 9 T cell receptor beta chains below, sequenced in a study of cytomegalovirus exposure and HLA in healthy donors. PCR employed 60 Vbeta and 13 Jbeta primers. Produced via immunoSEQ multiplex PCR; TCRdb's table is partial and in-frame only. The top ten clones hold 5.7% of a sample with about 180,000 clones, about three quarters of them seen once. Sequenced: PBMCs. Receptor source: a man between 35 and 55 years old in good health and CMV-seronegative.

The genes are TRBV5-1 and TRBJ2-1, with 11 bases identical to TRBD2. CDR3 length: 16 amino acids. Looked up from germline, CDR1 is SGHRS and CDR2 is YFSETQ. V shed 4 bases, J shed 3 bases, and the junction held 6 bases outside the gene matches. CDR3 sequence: CASSTGTSGFYNEQFF. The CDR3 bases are TGCGCCAGCAGCACCGGGACTAGCGGATTCTACAATGAGCAGTTCTTC.

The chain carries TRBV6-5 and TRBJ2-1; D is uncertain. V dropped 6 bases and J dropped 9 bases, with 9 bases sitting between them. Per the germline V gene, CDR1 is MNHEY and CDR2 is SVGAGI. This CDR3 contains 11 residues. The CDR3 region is CASSRGIEQFF. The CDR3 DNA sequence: TGTGCCAGCAGCCGCGGAATTGAGCAGTTCTTC.

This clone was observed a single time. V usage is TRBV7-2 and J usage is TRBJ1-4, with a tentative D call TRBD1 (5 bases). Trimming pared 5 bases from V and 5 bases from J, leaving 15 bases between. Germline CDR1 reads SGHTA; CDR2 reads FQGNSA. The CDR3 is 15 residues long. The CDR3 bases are TGTGCCAGCAGCATAGTGGGGGGGGGAAATGAAAAACTGTTTTTT. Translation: CASSIVGGGNEKLFF.

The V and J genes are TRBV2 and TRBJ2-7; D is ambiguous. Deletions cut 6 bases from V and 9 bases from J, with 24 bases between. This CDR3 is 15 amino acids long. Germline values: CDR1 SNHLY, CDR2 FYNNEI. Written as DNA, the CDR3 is TGTGCCAGCAGCCCCGATGGTGGGCCCTCCCTCGGGCAGTACTTC. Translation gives CASSPDGGPSLGQYF.

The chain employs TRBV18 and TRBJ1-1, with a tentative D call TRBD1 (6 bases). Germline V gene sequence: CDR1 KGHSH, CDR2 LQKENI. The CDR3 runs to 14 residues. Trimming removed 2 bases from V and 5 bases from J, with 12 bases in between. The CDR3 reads CASSPSSGTTEAFF. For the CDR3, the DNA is TGTGCCAGCTCACCAAGCTCCGGGACAACTGAAGCTTTCTTT.

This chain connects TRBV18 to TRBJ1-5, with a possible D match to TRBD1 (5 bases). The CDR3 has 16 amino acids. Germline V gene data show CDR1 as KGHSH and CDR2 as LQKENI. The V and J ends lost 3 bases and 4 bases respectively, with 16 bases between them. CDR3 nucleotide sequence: TGTGCCAGCTCACCCACAGCGGCCGGGGGAAATCAGCCCCAGCATTTT. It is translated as CASSPTAAGGNQPQHF.

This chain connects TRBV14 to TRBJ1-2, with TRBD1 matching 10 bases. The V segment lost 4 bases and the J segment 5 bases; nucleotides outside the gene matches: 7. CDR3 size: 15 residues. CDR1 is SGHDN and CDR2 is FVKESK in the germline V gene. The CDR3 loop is CASSREGQGPYGYTF. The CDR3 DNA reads TGTGCCAGCAGCCGAGAGGGACAGGGGCCTTATGGCTACACCTTC.

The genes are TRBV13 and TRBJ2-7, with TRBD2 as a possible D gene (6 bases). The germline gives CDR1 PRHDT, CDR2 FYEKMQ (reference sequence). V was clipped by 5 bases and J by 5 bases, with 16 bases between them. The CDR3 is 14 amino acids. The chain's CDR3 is CASSPPGGRNEQYF. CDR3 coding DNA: TGTGCCAGCAGCCCCCCCGGGGGAAGGAACGAGCAGTACTTC.

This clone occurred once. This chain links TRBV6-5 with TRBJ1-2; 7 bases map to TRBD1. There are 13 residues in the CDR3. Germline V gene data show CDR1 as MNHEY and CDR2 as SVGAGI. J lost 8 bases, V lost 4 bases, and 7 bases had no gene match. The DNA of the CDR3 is TGTGCCAGCAGTTCCGACAGGGAATACGGCTACACCTTC. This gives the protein CASSSDREYGYTF.